Below, 4 T cell receptor beta chains from the same sample are listed, as sequenced in a study of cytomegalovirus exposure and HLA in healthy donors. Both 60 Vbeta primers and 13 Jbeta primers went into the PCR. Sequenced by immunoSEQ multiplex PCR; TCRdb stores in-frame clones only, minus some. The top ten hold roughly 2.4% of the sample, which has about 140,000 clones, around 78% seen once. Sample: PBMCs. The receptors were sampled from a woman aged 18-29 years in good health and CMV-seropositive.

The chain has TRBV15 and TRBJ2-7, with 8 bases aligning to TRBD1. The CDR3 extends over 14 amino acids. The germline gives CDR1 LNHNV, CDR2 YYDKDF (reference sequence). The junction had 8 bases not matched to a gene; V was cut back by 5 bases and J by 5 bases. The CDR3 region has the DNA TGTGCCACCAGCCGCGGACAGGGTTATGACGAGCAGTACTTC. Encoded protein: CATSRGQGYDEQYF.

The rearrangement uses TRBV30 and TRBJ1-1; the D is unclear. This CDR3 has 14 amino acids. Germline values: CDR1 GTSNPN, CDR2 SVGIG (reference sequence). V was trimmed by 2 bases and J by 11 bases, leaving 21 bases between them. CDR3 coding DNA: TGTGCCTGGAGTCCGAACAGCATTGTAGAACGGGCTTTCTTT. Translated, it gives CAWSPNSIVERAFF.

The rearrangement uses TRBV19 and TRBJ2-3; 8 bases match TRBD2. Unmatched junction bases numbered 10, after V lost 6 bases and J lost 5 bases. CDR1 is LNHDA, CDR2 SQIVND, per germline (reference sequence). The CDR3 sequence is 15 residues long. The CDR3 bases are TGTGCCAGTAGACCACCGGGACTAGTGGTAGATACGCAGTATTTT. Protein product: CASRPPGLVVDTQYF.

The chain has TRBV6-5 and TRBJ1-1, with TRBD1 identical over 7 bases. CDR1 is MNHEY and CDR2 is SVGAGI in the germline V gene. The CDR3 is 15 amino acids. J was trimmed by 2 bases and V by 4 bases; bases with no gene match: 7. This chain's CDR3 is CASSLTGAGNTEAFF. The CDR3 region has the DNA TGTGCCAGCAGTTTAACAGGGGCCGGAAACACTGAAGCTTTCTTT.